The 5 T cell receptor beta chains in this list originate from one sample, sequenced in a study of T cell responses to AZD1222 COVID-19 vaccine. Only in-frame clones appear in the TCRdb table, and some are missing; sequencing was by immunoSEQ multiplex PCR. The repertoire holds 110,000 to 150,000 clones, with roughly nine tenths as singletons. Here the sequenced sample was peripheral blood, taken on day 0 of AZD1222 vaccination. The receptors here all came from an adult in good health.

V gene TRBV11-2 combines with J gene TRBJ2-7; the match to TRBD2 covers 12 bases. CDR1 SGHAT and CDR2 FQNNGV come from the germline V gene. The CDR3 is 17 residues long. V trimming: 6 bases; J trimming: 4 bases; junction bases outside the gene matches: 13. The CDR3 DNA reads TGTGCCAGCAGTCGACTAGCGGGAGTCGGCGGGTTTTACGAGCAGTACTTC. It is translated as CASSRLAGVGGFYEQYF.

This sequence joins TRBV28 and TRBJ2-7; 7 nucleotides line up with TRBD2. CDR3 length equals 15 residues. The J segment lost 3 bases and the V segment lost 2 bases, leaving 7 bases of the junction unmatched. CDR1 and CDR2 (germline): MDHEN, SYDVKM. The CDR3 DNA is TGTGCCAGCAGTTTAGTGGCGGGAGTTATCTACGAGCAGTACTTC. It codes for CASSLVAGVIYEQYF.

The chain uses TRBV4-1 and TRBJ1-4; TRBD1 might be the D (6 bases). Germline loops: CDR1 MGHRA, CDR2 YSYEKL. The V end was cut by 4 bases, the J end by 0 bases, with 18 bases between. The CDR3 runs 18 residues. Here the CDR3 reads CASSPQTGQSATNEKLFF. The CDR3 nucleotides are TGCGCCAGCAGCCCTCAGACAGGACAGTCGGCAACTAATGAAAAACTGTTTTTT.

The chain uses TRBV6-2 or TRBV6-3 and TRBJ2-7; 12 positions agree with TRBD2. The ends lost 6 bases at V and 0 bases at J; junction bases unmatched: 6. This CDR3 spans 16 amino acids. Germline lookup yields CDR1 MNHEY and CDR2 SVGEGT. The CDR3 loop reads CASSGTSGLRSYEQYF. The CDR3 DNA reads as TGTGCCAGCAGCGGGACTAGCGGGCTTCGCTCCTACGAGCAGTACTTC.

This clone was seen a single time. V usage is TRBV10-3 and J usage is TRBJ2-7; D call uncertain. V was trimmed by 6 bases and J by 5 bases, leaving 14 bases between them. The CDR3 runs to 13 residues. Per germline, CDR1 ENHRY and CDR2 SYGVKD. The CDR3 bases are TGTGCCATCAGACCAACAAGTGTCGACGAGCAGTACTTC. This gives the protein CAIRPTSVDEQYF.